The 32 T cell receptor beta chains below were found in one sample sequenced in a study of immune aging and cytomegalovirus after organ transplant. Time point defined: five sample-tagged time points from pre-transplant (day -1) to day 368 post-transplant, pooled. Which antigens these TCRs recognize remains unknown. A microwell BD Rhapsody targeted mRNA and AbSeq workflow captured the cells and built the libraries. TCRdb redid the calling of the single-cell sequencing reads with MiXCR, one entry per CDR3 protein. This table has 20,000 to 25,000 distinct CDR3 sequences, 35% to 40% appearing once. Material: CMV peptide-activated CD4+ and CD8+ T cells sorted from blood, obtained at five time points, pooled. Sample subset: sorted CD8+CD137+ and CD4+CD154+ T cells after 11 to 12 h CMV IE-1 peptide stimulation. The receptors come from a female donor who had a heart transplant and CMV viremia.

This clonotype was observed at least ten times. One junction end disagrees with the germline gene, perhaps due to a read error. The genes are TRBV6-6 and TRBJ2-1; TRBD2 aligns across 9 bases. The CDR3 runs 11 residues. Germline CDR1 MNHNY, CDR2 SVGAGI (reference sequence). The CDR3: CASSPGLAKIF. CDR3 coding DNA: TGTGCCAGCAGTCCGGGACTAGCTAAGATCTTC.

Sample share makes this clonotype medium-sized. The rearrangement uses TRBV6-1 and TRBJ2-5; TRBD2 matches 8 bases. The CDR3 spans 13 residues. Germline CDR1 MNHNS, CDR2 SASEGT. After removal of 7 bases from V and 9 bases from J, the junction contained 10 bases not matched to a gene. Here the CDR3 reads CASTTSGGMAQYF. The DNA of the CDR3 is TGTGCCAGCACTACTAGCGGAGGGATGGCCCAGTACTTC.

CDR3 DNA: TGTGCCAGCAGTTTAGCATCGTACCAAGAGACCCAGTACTTC. Its translation is CASSLASYQETQYF. V gene TRBV12-3 or TRBV12-4 combines with J gene TRBJ2-5; D gene unclear. The V gene lost 0 bases and the J gene lost 0 bases, with 5 bases spanning the gap. The CDR3 covers 14 residues.

The table lists this clonotype with many counts. The V and J genes are TRBV20-1 and TRBJ2-1; 10 bases fit TRBD1. The junction had 10 bases not matched to a gene; V was cut back by 5 bases and J by 9 bases. The CDR3 spans 14 residues. CDR1 DFQATT and CDR2 SNEGSKA come from the germline V gene (reference sequence). This CDR3 reads CSADGTGVFTEQFF. The CDR3 DNA is TGCAGTGCTGACGGGACAGGGGTGTTTACTGAGCAGTTCTTC.

By share of the sample, this clonotype is medium-sized (0.01 to 0.1%). The chain has TRBV28 and TRBJ2-7; 8 bases agree with TRBD2. The CDR3 totals 14 residues. The germline CDR1 and CDR2 sequences are MDHEN and SYDVKM. V shed 7 bases, J shed 3 bases, and the junction held 8 bases outside the gene matches. In DNA form, the CDR3 reads TGTGCCAGCATCGGGGGGGACTCTAGCTACGAGCAGTACTTC. This translates into CASIGGDSSYEQYF. The full variable domain, its missing parts supplied by reference TRBV28 and TRBJ2-7, is DVKVTQSSRYLVKRTGEKVFLECVQDMDHENMFWYRQDPGLGLRLIYFSYDVKMKEKGDIPEGYSVSREKKERFSLILESASTNQTSMYLCASIGGDSSYEQYFGPGTRLTVT.

The rearrangement joins TRBV28 to TRBJ1-6; D is perhaps TRBD1 (6 bases). Trimming removed 5 bases from V and 7 bases from J, with 12 bases in between. Germline CDR1 reads MDHEN; CDR2 reads SYDVKM. This CDR3 spans 14 amino acids. This CDR3 reads CASSLGQGNSPLHF. CDR3 nucleotide sequence: TGTGCCAGCAGTCTCGGTCAGGGGAATTCACCCCTCCACTTT.

The V and J genes are TRBV28 and TRBJ2-7; 7 nucleotides match TRBD2. The CDR3 is made up of 13 amino acids. The V segment lost 1 base and the J segment 6 bases; nucleotides outside the gene matches: 3. CDR1 and CDR2 (germline): MDHEN, SYDVKM. In DNA form, the CDR3 reads TGTGCCAGCAGTTTATCCCGGACTAGCGAGCAGTACTTC. It translates to CASSLSRTSEQYF. The full variable domain, in which reference TRBV28 and TRBJ2-7 provide the parts outside the CDR3, is DVKVTQSSRYLVKRTGEKVFLECVQDMDHENMFWYRQDPGLGLRLIYFSYDVKMKEKGDIPEGYSVSREKKERFSLILESASTNQTSMYLCASSLSRTSEQYFGPGTRLTVT.

This clonotype occurred many times. This sequence joins TRBV3-1 and TRBJ2-5; D remains ambiguous. Germline V lookup: CDR1 LGHDT, CDR2 YNNKEL (reference sequence). V was clipped by 4 bases and J by 7 bases, with 10 bases between them. The CDR3 spans 12 residues. Written as DNA, the CDR3 is TGTGCCAGCAGCCCTCCCGCGAGGACCCAGTACTTC. It specifies CASSPPARTQYF.

A few counts support this clonotype. V gene TRBV18 combines with J gene TRBJ1-5; TRBD1 agrees at 9 bases. J gave up 2 bases and V 3 bases, and 5 bases lay outside the gene matches. The CDR3 spans 16 residues. Germline V CDR1 and CDR2: KGHSH, LQKENI. The DNA of the CDR3 is TGTGCCAGCTCACCCTCATGGACAGGGGGCAATCAGCCCCAGCATTTT. It yields the protein CASSPSWTGGNQPQHF.

The table lists this clonotype with many counts. The CDR3 nucleotides read TGTGCCACCAGTGATTACGGACGTACAGATACGCAGTATTTT. Amino acid sequence: CATSDYGRTDTQYF. J is TRBJ2-3 and V is TRBV24-1; no clear D. Looked up from germline, CDR1 is KGHDR and CDR2 is SFDVKD. V was clipped by 2 bases and J by 3 bases, with 8 bases between them. The CDR3 contains 14 residues.

This clonotype is classed as medium-sized. This chain connects TRBV6-5 to TRBJ2-7; D might be TRBD2 (5 bases). Germline assignment: CDR1 MNHEY and CDR2 SVGAGI. This CDR3 comprises 15 residues. The V and J ends lost 6 bases and 2 bases respectively, with 17 bases between them. CDR3 nucleotides: TGTGCCAGCAGCCGGGAAAGCGACGGGACCTACGAGCAGTACTTC. Protein sequence: CASSRESDGTYEQYF.

This chain uses TRBV15 with TRBJ2-1; D gene unclear. Between the trimmed V and J ends, which lost 1 base and 0 bases, there was a span of 7 bases. Germline CDR1 is LNHNV and CDR2 is YYDKDF (reference sequence). This CDR3 comprises 15 residues. CDR3 amino acids: CATSRGRSSYNEQFF. The CDR3 DNA is TGTGCCACCAGCAGAGGTCGGAGCTCCTACAATGAGCAGTTCTTC. The variable domain in full, with the rest retrieved from reference TRBV15 and TRBJ2-1, is DAMVIQNPRYQVTQFGKPVTLSCSQTLNHNVMYWYQQKSSQAPKLLFHYYDKDFNNEADTPDNFQSRRPNTSFCFLDIRSPGLGDTAMYLCATSRGRSSYNEQFFGPGTRLTVL.

The chain joins TRBV5-6 to TRBJ2-2, with D tentatively TRBD1 (5 bases). The ends were cut back, 0 bases at V and 1 base at J, with 7 bases in the middle. The germline gives CDR1 SGHDT, CDR2 YYEEEE. The CDR3 loop spans 15 amino acids. CDR3 loop: CASSLGQMNTGELFF. CDR3 nucleotide sequence: TGTGCCAGCAGCTTGGGACAGATGAACACCGGGGAGCTGTTTTTT.

Turning to this clonotype: Sequence at one end of the junction differs from germline and may be a read error. The chain has TRBV6-6 and TRBJ2-7; tentatively, D is TRBD2 (5 bases). There are 11 residues in the CDR3. In germline, CDR1 is MNHNY, CDR2 SVGAGI (reference sequence). The chain's CDR3 is CANSYGNEQYF. CDR3 bases: TGTGCCAACAGTTACGGGAACGAGCAGTACTTC.

This clonotype was picked up one time. The V call is TRBV20-1, the J call TRBJ1-2, with D possibly being TRBD1 (6 bases). This CDR3 is built from 14 residues. Trimming removed 5 bases from V and 2 bases from J, with 15 bases in between. CDR1 and CDR2 from the germline V gene are DFQATT and SNEGSKA (reference sequence). The chain's CDR3 is CSAPPQGSNYGYTF. The CDR3 bases are TGCAGTGCTCCCCCCCAGGGGTCCAACTATGGCTACACCTTC.

This clonotype has ten or more counts. The rearrangement uses TRBV9 and TRBJ2-1; TRBD2 matches at 9 bases. The germline CDR1 and CDR2 sequences are SGDLS and YYNGEE. Trimming at V came to 0 bases and at J to 4 bases, leaving 14 bases not matched to a gene. This CDR3 has 19 amino acids. CDR3 amino acids: CASSVEGSGSKSSYNEQFF. DNA for the CDR3: TGTGCCAGCAGCGTAGAGGGTAGCGGGAGCAAGAGCTCATACAATGAGCAGTTCTTC. The variable domain in full, completed from reference TRBV9 and TRBJ2-1, reads DSGVTQTPKHLITATGQRVTLRCSPRSGDLSVYWYQQSLDQGLQFLIQYYNGEERAKGNILERFSAQQFPDLHSELNLSSLELGDSALYFCASSVEGSGSKSSYNEQFFGPGTRLTVL.

This clonotype was seen many times. This rearrangement joins TRBV7-3 to TRBJ2-5; a possible D gene is TRBD1 (5 bases). The CDR3 totals 13 residues. Trimming pared 4 bases from V and 5 bases from J, leaving 11 bases between. CDR1 and CDR2 from the germline V gene are SGHTA and FQGTGA. In nucleotides, the CDR3 is TGTGCCAGCAGCTCCGGACCAGGGGAGACCCAGTACTTC. It translates to CASSSGPGETQYF.

By sample fraction, this clonotype is medium-sized. The rearrangement links TRBV9 to TRBJ2-6, with TRBD2 identical over 11 bases. J gave up 0 bases and V 0 bases, and 2 bases lay outside the gene matches. Germline loops: CDR1 SGDLS, CDR2 YYNGEE. The CDR3 totals 18 residues. CDR3 sequence: CASSVGLAGSSGANVLTF. DNA for the CDR3: TGTGCCAGCAGCGTAGGACTAGCGGGATCCTCTGGGGCCAACGTCCTGACTTTC.

Concerning this clonotype itself: One end of the junction is discordant with germline, which a read error may explain. V gene TRBV20-1 combines with J gene TRBJ1-5, with no clear D. This CDR3 comprises 18 residues. Germline V gene data show CDR1 as DFQATT and CDR2 as SNEGSKA (reference sequence). The CDR3 loop is CSASPINSAQSSSQPQHF. CDR3 coding DNA: TGCAGTGCTAGCCCCATTAATTCCGCGCAGAGTAGCAGTCAGCCCCAGCATTTT.

The chain combines TRBV2 with TRBJ1-2; tentatively, D is TRBD1 (5 bases). V was cut by 8 bases and J by 8 bases, with 24 bases left in between. Per the germline V gene, CDR1 is SNHLY and CDR2 is FYNNEI. The CDR3 spans 15 residues. The CDR3 is CASGRLWDGREGYTF. CDR3 nucleotide sequence: TGTGCCAGCGGCCGACTTTGGGACGGGCGGGAGGGCTACACCTTC. Full variable domain (remainder filled in from reference TRBV2 and TRBJ1-2): EPEVTQTPSHQVTQMGQEVILRCVPISNHLYFYWYRQILGQKVEFLVSFYNNEISEKSEIFDDQFSVERPDGSNFTLKIRSTKLEDSAMYFCASGRLWDGREGYTFGSGTRLTVV.

The chain recombines TRBV12-3 or TRBV12-4 with TRBJ1-4; D ambiguous. There are 16 residues in the CDR3. Trimming shortened V by 6 bases and J by 3 bases, and 17 bases separated the two germline ends. CDR3 DNA: TGTGCCAGCAGCTCCGGCCGCGGACCACCTAATGAAAAACTGTTTTTT. This codes for CASSSGRGPPNEKLFF.

The table lists this clonotype with a few counts. The chain has TRBV5-1 and TRBJ2-7, with 7 bases aligning to TRBD2. CDR1 SGHRS and CDR2 YFSETQ come from the germline V gene. After removal of 5 bases from V and 2 bases from J, the junction contained 10 bases not matched to a gene. CDR3 length: 15 residues. CDR3 protein: CASSDPGTKAYEQYF. The CDR3 DNA follows: TGCGCCAGCAGTGACCCCGGGACTAAGGCCTACGAGCAGTACTTC. The whole variable domain, filled in from reference TRBV5-1 and TRBJ2-7, reads KAGVTQTPRYLIKTRGQQVTLSCSPISGHRSVSWYQQTPGQGLQFLFEYFSETQRNKGNFPGRFSGRQFSNSRSEMNVSTLELGDSALYLCASSDPGTKAYEQYFGPGTRLTVT.

The chain combines TRBV6-1 with TRBJ2-2; 7 bases map to TRBD1. The CDR3 loop spans 14 amino acids. The V and J ends lost 6 bases and 6 bases, in that order; junction bases with no gene match: 7. Germline V CDR1 and CDR2: MNHNS, SASEGT. CDR3 sequence reads: CASSLTQGAGELFF. CDR3 DNA sequence: TGTGCCAGCAGCCTAACCCAGGGGGCCGGGGAGCTGTTTTTT.

For this clonotype: Compared with germline, one end of the junction differs, possibly owing to a read error. The rearrangement links TRBV20-1 to TRBJ1-5, with a weak D call TRBD1 (5 bases). CDR3 length equals 14 residues. CDR1 and CDR2 (germline): DFQATT, SNEGSKA (reference sequence). DNA of the CDR3: TGCAGTGCTAGTCCAGGGTATAGCAATCATCCCCATCATTTT. Encoded protein: CSASPGYSNHPHHF.

This clonotype has just one count. At one of its ends the junction is not consistent with the germline gene, which may arise from a read error. The chain's CDR3 is CVSSGDRSPSETQYF. In DNA, the CDR3 is TGTGTCAGCTCAGGAGACAGGTCCCCGTCGGAGACCCAGTACTTC. This chain uses TRBV18 with TRBJ2-5; the D gene is possibly TRBD1 (6 bases). The CDR3 is 15 residues long. Germline-derived CDR1 and CDR2 are KGHSH and LQKENI. Full variable domain (rest looked up from reference TRBV18 and TRBJ2-5): NAGVMQNPRHLVRRRGQEARLRCSPMKGHSHVYWYRQLPEEGLKFMVYLQKENIIDESGMPKERFSAEFPKEGPSILRIQQVVRGDSAAYFCVSSGDRSPSETQYFGPGTRLLVL.

There are many counts of this clonotype. V is TRBV12-3 or TRBV12-4 and J is TRBJ1-1; no definite D call. Deletions cut 2 bases from V and 5 bases from J, with 9 bases between. The CDR3 runs to 13 residues. The CDR3 loop is CASSLKSGTEAFF. CDR3 sequence (DNA): TGTGCCAGCAGTTTAAAGTCCGGAACTGAAGCTTTCTTT.

In its sample, this clonotype ranks as medium-sized. This chain links TRBV20-1 with TRBJ2-4; tentative D call: TRBD1 (5 bases). The CDR3 has 14 amino acids. Germline V CDR1 and CDR2: DFQATT, SNEGSKA (reference sequence). The V gene lost 3 bases and the J gene lost 5 bases, with 14 bases spanning the gap. Here the CDR3 reads CSASEVGRENIQYF. The CDR3 bases are TGCAGTGCTAGTGAAGTTGGCAGGGAAAACATTCAGTACTTC.

Sample share makes this clonotype medium-sized. The chain combines TRBV28 with TRBJ2-7; D remains unclear. The CDR3 has 13 residues. V was shortened by 1 base and J by 2 bases, with 6 bases between the two germline ends. The germline V gene has CDR1 MDHEN and CDR2 SYDVKM. The CDR3 reads CASSLSSPYEQYF. In nucleotides, the CDR3 is TGTGCCAGCAGTTTATCCTCGCCCTACGAGCAGTACTTC. Variable domain in full (rest from reference TRBV28 and TRBJ2-7): DVKVTQSSRYLVKRTGEKVFLECVQDMDHENMFWYRQDPGLGLRLIYFSYDVKMKEKGDIPEGYSVSREKKERFSLILESASTNQTSMYLCASSLSSPYEQYFGPGTRLTVT.

This clonotype was counted ten times or more. The chain carries TRBV18 and TRBJ1-1, with D maybe TRBD1 (5 bases). CDR3 length equals 16 residues. Germline V CDR1 and CDR2: KGHSH, LQKENI. Trimming cost V 4 bases and J 5 bases, with 20 bases left between them. CDR3 nucleotides: TGTGCCAGCTCACTAGGACAAGGAAATGTGGGTACTGAAGCTTTCTTT. As protein: CASSLGQGNVGTEAFF.

This clonotype was picked up many times. The gene calls are TRBV27 and TRBJ2-1; a possible D gene is TRBD2 (6 bases). Germline V lookup: CDR1 MNHEY, CDR2 SMNVEV (reference sequence). This CDR3 has 13 residues. The V and J ends lost 6 bases and 6 bases respectively, with 12 bases between them. This CDR3 is CASRSGTFNEQFF. The DNA of the CDR3 is TGTGCCAGCAGATCCGGGACTTTCAATGAGCAGTTCTTC.

The chain joins TRBV20-1 to TRBJ2-3; the match to TRBD1 covers 9 bases. The junction had 8 bases not matched to a gene; V was cut back by 3 bases and J by 1 base. Germline V gene lookup returns CDR1 DFQATT and CDR2 SNEGSKA (reference sequence). The CDR3 loop spans 16 amino acids. The CDR3 loop is CSASRNRGHGTDTQYF. The CDR3 region has the DNA TGCAGTGCTAGTCGGAACAGGGGGCATGGCACAGATACGCAGTATTTT.

Comment on this clonotype: It may be a read error: a sequence one base away is much more abundant. The conserved phenylalanine or tryptophan is not found at the CDR3 terminus, so this likely reflects a read error. No DNA is shown, since the ends of the CDR3 on it are uncertain; the CDR3 is the one TCRdb lists. CDR3: CASSQDRGTGTPQPRHL. The V gene is TRBV4-2, the J gene TRBJ1-5. Looked up from germline, CDR1 is LGHNA and CDR2 is YNFKEQ. The CDR3 is made up of 17 amino acids, end residues included.